This T cell receptor (beta chain) came from a study of T-cell memory formation after mild COVID-19. The overall study: Largely donor-specific sequence clusters came from a couple of donors.

TCR alpha and TCR beta cDNA libraries with sample barcodes and UMIs came from 5'RACE using constant-segment primers. Via MiXCR, TCRdb re-called the 5' RACE reads, giving one row per CDR3 protein. The sample includes around 250,000 distinct CDR3 sequences, about 17% of them seen just once. As regards this clonotype: What it binds is unknown.

The V and J ends lost 2 bases and 7 bases, in that order; junction bases with no gene match: 11. The germline V gene has CDR1 DFQATT and CDR2 SNEGSKA (reference sequence). The CDR3 is 15 residues long. Regarding the study as a whole: Clones shrinking from day 15 to 85 showed even CD4/CD8 mixes; later expanders tilted CD4+.

The V call is TRBV20-1, the J call TRBJ2-1; the match to TRBD2 covers 7 bases. The specimen sequenced was PBMCs or a T cell subset sorted from them (not recorded which). This TCR was sampled from a man aged 18 to 29 who had mild COVID-19 (a few samples of this study predate the infection). Cell type and time point are not known. The CDR3 nucleotides read TGCAGTGCTAGAAACCTACTAGCGAGCCAGAATGAGCAGTTCTTC. Its protein is CSARNLLASQNEQFF.